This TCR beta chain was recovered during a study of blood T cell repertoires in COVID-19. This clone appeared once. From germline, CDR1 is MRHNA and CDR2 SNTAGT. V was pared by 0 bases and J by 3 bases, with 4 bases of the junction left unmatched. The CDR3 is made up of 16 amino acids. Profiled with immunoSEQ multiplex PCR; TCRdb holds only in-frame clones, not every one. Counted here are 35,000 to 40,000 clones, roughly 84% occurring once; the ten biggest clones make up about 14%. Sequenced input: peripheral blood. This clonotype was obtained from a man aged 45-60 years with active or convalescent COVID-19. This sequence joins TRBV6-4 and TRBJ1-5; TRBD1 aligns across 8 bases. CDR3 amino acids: CASSDSGQGTNQPQHF. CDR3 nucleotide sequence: TGTGCCAGCAGTGACTCTGGACAGGGCACCAATCAGCCCCAGCATTTT.